This T cell receptor beta chain was identified in a study of CD8+CD57+ T cells in acquired aplastic anemia. Background on the study: Mean yield of DNA from sorted CD4+ and CD8+ cells was 3.2 ug.

This clonotype has a single count. V was trimmed by 4 bases and J by 1 base, leaving 8 bases between them. CDR1 and CDR2 (germline): SGHVS, FNYEAQ. The CDR3 is 15 residues long. Profiles of TCR beta VDJ and CDR3 were generated from a genomic DNA template. One entry per CDR3 protein results from TCRdb running MiXCR on the reads. The sample lists fewer than 100,000 distinct CDR3 sequences, over 35% occurring once. The specimen was sorted CD4+, CD8+, or CD8+CD57+ T cells (not recorded which) from PBMCs. The sequence derives from a human donor in good health, serving as a control. The chain combines TRBV7-6 with TRBJ2-6; weak D call: TRBD1 (5 bases). The CDR3 spells CASSSDSSGANVLTF. The CDR3 nucleotides read TGTGCCAGCAGCTCTGACAGTTCTGGGGCCAACGTCCTGACTTTC.